This TCR beta chain was profiled in a study of PD-1 blockade in classical Hodgkin lymphoma. This table comes from immunoSEQ multiplex PCR, and its TCRdb copy is limited to in-frame clones, with some not included. The sample yields some 96,000 clones, around nine tenths seen once. Notes on this clone: Its cognate antigen is unknown.

No patient escaped relapse after autologous stem cell transplantation, and brentuximab vedotin exposure varied. CDR1 and CDR2 (germline): SGHNT, YYREEE (reference sequence). Deletions cut 1 base from V and 2 bases from J, with 5 bases between. This CDR3 is built from 13 residues. The study, taken as a whole, reports: Newly diagnosed patients reportedly had lower baseline TCR diversity than healthy donors. Only CD4+ TCR diversity, not CD8+, had risen significantly by C4D1. Before treatment, complete responders showed about the same diversity as newly diagnosed patients. Possible causes of repertoire differences, disease activity or prior therapy, remain undefined.

The chain couples TRBV5-4 to TRBJ2-3, with no clear D. The sample in question was peripheral blood mononuclear cells (PBMCs), obtained at baseline. The sequence was obtained from a human donor with classical Hodgkin lymphoma. The CDR3 DNA follows: TGTGCCAGCAGCTTGTCCCTCACAGATACGCAGTATTTT. Translated, it gives CASSLSLTDTQYF.